This passage covers 21 T cell receptor beta chains from one sample sequenced in a study of T cells in Graves' hyperthyroidism and ophthalmopathy. Amplification of TCR beta CDR3 regions was performed using RNA transcripts as template. First-round RT-PCR of the TCR CDR3 relied on the HTBI primer set. TCRdb itself ran the multiplex PCR reads through MiXCR, one entry per CDR3 protein. The table lists hundreds of thousands of distinct CDR3 sequences, roughly 15% of them singletons. Material for sequencing was blood. These receptors originate from a woman aged 18 to 35 with Graves' ophthalmopathy.

At least ten counts were recorded for this clonotype. The chain has TRBV7-6 and TRBJ2-1; tentatively, D is TRBD1 or TRBD2 (5 bases each). V dropped 8 bases and J dropped 7 bases, with 18 bases sitting between them. This CDR3 contains 14 residues. Per germline, CDR1 SGHVS and CDR2 FNYEAQ. In nucleotides, the CDR3 is TGTGCCAGCCTTAGAGGGGCGGGTTTGAATGAGCAGTTCTTC. Its translation is CASLRGAGLNEQFF. Full variable domain (missing parts from reference TRBV7-6 and TRBJ2-1): GAGVSQSPRYKVTKRGQDVALRCDPISGHVSLYWYRQALGQGPEFLTYFNYEAQQDKSGLPNDRFSAERPEGSISTLTIQRTEQRDSAMYRCASLRGAGLNEQFFGPGTRLTVL.

At least ten counts were recorded for this clonotype. The CDR3 protein is CSARTVNTGELFF. CDR3 coding DNA: TGCAGTGCTAGGACAGTAAACACCGGGGAGCTGTTTTTT. This chain links TRBV20-1 with TRBJ2-2; tentative D call: TRBD1 (5 bases). Deletions cut 3 bases from V and 2 bases from J, with 7 bases between. The CDR3 is made up of 13 amino acids. The V gene's germline CDR1 is DFQATT and CDR2 SNEGSKA (reference sequence).

This clonotype showed up many times. The chain links TRBV19 to TRBJ1-2; 8 nucleotides match TRBD1. From germline, CDR1 is LNHDA and CDR2 SQIVND (reference sequence). CDR3 length equals 14 residues. J gave up 7 bases and V 2 bases, and 6 bases lay outside the gene matches. The CDR3 region is CASSIQGAFSGYTF. The CDR3 DNA reads TGTGCCAGTAGTATACAGGGGGCTTTCAGTGGCTACACCTTC.

This clonotype was detected many times. This CDR3 reads CASSPWQGGTTEAFF. CDR3 coding DNA: TGCGCCAGCAGCCCCTGGCAGGGCGGGACCACTGAAGCTTTCTTT. The chain has TRBV4-1 and TRBJ1-1; possible D gene TRBD1, 5 bases. The length of the CDR3 is 15 residues. Germline CDR1 and CDR2: MGHRA and YSYEKL. The V gene lost 4 bases and the J gene lost 4 bases, with 16 bases spanning the gap.

This clonotype showed up many times. The chain links TRBV24-1 to TRBJ2-5; D gene unclear. Per the germline V gene, CDR1 is KGHDR and CDR2 is SFDVKD. This CDR3 spans 12 amino acids. The germline V and J ends were trimmed by 2 bases and 4 bases, with 4 bases remaining between them. Written as DNA, the CDR3 is TGTGCCACCAGTGATTCGCTAGAGACCCAGTACTTC. It translates to CATSDSLETQYF.

This clonotype came up many times. The chain links TRBV28 to TRBJ2-1, with TRBD2 as a possible D gene (6 bases). V lost 4 bases and J 3 bases, leaving 7 bases between the germline ends. CDR1 MDHEN and CDR2 SYDVKM come from the germline V gene. This CDR3 region has 13 residues. CDR3 sequence: CASSWRGYNEQFF. The CDR3 DNA is TGTGCCAGCAGTTGGAGGGGCTACAATGAGCAGTTCTTC.

This clonotype was recorded at least ten times. The chain joins TRBV2 to TRBJ2-5; D is perhaps TRBD1 (5 bases). Germline V gene lookup returns CDR1 SNHLY and CDR2 FYNNEI. CDR3 length equals 14 residues. The germline V and J ends were trimmed by 0 bases and 1 base, with 6 bases remaining between them. The CDR3 sequence is CASSEAGAQETQYF. The CDR3 nucleotides read TGTGCCAGCAGTGAAGCAGGGGCCCAAGAGACCCAGTACTTC.

At least ten counts were recorded for this clonotype. The V call is TRBV6-1, the J call TRBJ1-5, with 7 nucleotides matching TRBD1. Unmatched junction bases numbered 3, after V lost 1 base and J lost 6 bases. Germline V gene sequence: CDR1 MNHNS, CDR2 SASEGT. This CDR3 is built from 14 residues. The CDR3 here is CASSEVHRGQPQHF. The CDR3 DNA follows: TGTGCCAGCAGTGAAGTGCACAGGGGTCAGCCCCAGCATTTT.

This clonotype was detected ten times or more. V is TRBV13 and J is TRBJ2-1, with D maybe TRBD2 (7 bases). Germline V CDR1 and CDR2: PRHDT, FYEKMQ (reference sequence). V lost 0 bases to trimming and J lost 7 bases, with 13 bases between them. This CDR3 has 15 residues. The CDR3 DNA reads as TGTGCCAGCAGCTTAGGGGGGGGGCCCCGAAATGAGCAGTTCTTC. This translates into CASSLGGGPRNEQFF.

This clonotype was picked up a small number of times. At one end, the junction sequence differs from germline, possibly due to a read error. This rearrangement joins TRBV7-9 to TRBJ2-2; TRBD2 agrees at 11 bases. The CDR3 totals 15 residues. Germline loops: CDR1 SEHNR, CDR2 FQNEAQ (reference sequence). The CDR3 DNA is TGTGCCAGCAGCGTAGCGGGGGGGTGCACCGGGGAGCTGTTTTTT. Its protein product is CASSVAGGCTGELFF.

This clonotype was detected once. The chain uses TRBV7-8 and TRBJ1-1; D might be TRBD1 (5 bases). This CDR3 is 14 amino acids long. The V end lost 5 bases, the J end lost 4 bases, and 14 bases lay between the germline ends. Germline CDR1 reads SGHVS; CDR2 reads FQNEAQ. As DNA, the CDR3 is TGTGCCAGCAGCCTCCAGGGTGGGATCACTGAAGCTTTCTTT. Its protein product is CASSLQGGITEAFF.

This clonotype turned up a few times. The chain combines TRBV12-3 or TRBV12-4 with TRBJ2-7; D gene unclear. With 3 bases removed from V and 6 bases from J, the gap between germline ends came to 9 bases. The length of the CDR3 is 12 residues. The CDR3 DNA is TGTGCCAGCAGTTTTTCAGTAGGCGAGCAGTACTTC. Its translation: CASSFSVGEQYF.

This clonotype was seen many times. The gene calls are TRBV6-5 and TRBJ2-6; 9 bases are a match to TRBD1. From germline, CDR1 is MNHEY and CDR2 SVGAGI. V lost 2 bases and J lost 2; bases outside the gene matches: 10. This CDR3 is built from 19 residues. CDR3: CASSYTVGQGRTGANVLTF. CDR3 DNA: TGTGCCAGCAGTTACACCGTGGGACAGGGCAGGACTGGGGCCAACGTCCTGACTTTC.

In this sample, this clonotype turned up many times. The chain recombines TRBV4-1 with TRBJ1-1; D is unclear. Trimming pared 0 bases from V and 1 base from J, leaving 9 bases between. The CDR3 runs 15 residues. The germline V gene encodes CDR1 MGHRA and CDR2 YSYEKL. CDR3 protein: CASSQDPAANTEAFF. DNA of the CDR3: TGCGCCAGCAGCCAAGACCCGGCAGCGAACACTGAAGCTTTCTTT.

This clonotype was detected many times. The V call is TRBV18, the J call TRBJ2-1; 11 bases agree with TRBD2. The V segment lost 6 bases and the J segment 5 bases; nucleotides outside the gene matches: 9. Per germline, CDR1 KGHSH and CDR2 LQKENI. CDR3 length: 16 amino acids. For the CDR3, the DNA is TGTGCCAGCTCGCCAATAGCGGGAGGGCTTGACAATGAGCAGTTCTTC. Translating gives CASSPIAGGLDNEQFF.

This clonotype came up a few times. The rearrangement links TRBV20-1 to TRBJ2-7; a weak D match, TRBD1 (6 bases). The CDR3 has 12 residues. The germline V gene has CDR1 DFQATT and CDR2 SNEGSKA (reference sequence). CDR3 loop: CTAGRDNYEQYF. In DNA form, the CDR3 reads TGCACGGCGGGCAGGGACAACTACGAGCAGTACTTC.

This clonotype showed up many times. The V call is TRBV7-2, the J call TRBJ2-7; possible D gene TRBD1, 5 bases. This CDR3 comprises 13 residues. Between the trimmed V and J ends, which lost 5 bases and 3 bases, there was a span of 11 bases. Germline V gene data show CDR1 as SGHTA and CDR2 as FQGNSA. CDR3 loop: CASSPRQIYEQYF. Here the CDR3 DNA reads TGTGCCAGCAGCCCTAGACAGATCTACGAGCAGTACTTC.

This clonotype appeared many times. The J gene is TRBJ1-5, the V gene TRBV2; no definite D call. Trimming took 6 bases from V and 5 from J, leaving 11 bases between them. Germline assignment: CDR1 SNHLY and CDR2 FYNNEI. There are 13 residues in the CDR3. This chain's CDR3 is CASRGDSDQPQHF. The CDR3 DNA follows: TGTGCCAGCAGGGGCGACTCTGATCAGCCCCAGCATTTT.

Many counts were recorded for this clonotype. The J gene is TRBJ2-2, the V gene TRBV20-1, with D possibly TRBD1 on 5 matching bases. Germline V gives CDR1 DFQATT, CDR2 SNEGSKA (reference sequence). The CDR3 runs 15 residues. Trimming cost V 2 bases and J 1 base, with 11 bases left between them. The CDR3 reads CSARRVGQNTGELFF. The CDR3 bases are TGCAGTGCTAGAAGAGTCGGACAGAACACCGGGGAGCTGTTTTTT.

At least ten counts were recorded for this clonotype. This sequence joins TRBV13 and TRBJ2-2, with TRBD1 matching over 7 bases. Germline V gene lookup returns CDR1 PRHDT and CDR2 FYEKMQ (reference sequence). V was pared by 5 bases and J by 3 bases, with 6 bases of the junction left unmatched. This CDR3 comprises 15 residues. CDR3 in DNA: TGTGCCAGCAGCCCTCAGACAGGGTACACCGGGGAGCTGTTTTTT. It is translated as CASSPQTGYTGELFF.

There are many counts of this clonotype. V and J are TRBV6-5 and TRBJ1-6; TRBD1 matches 9 bases. The V gene end was trimmed by 0 bases and the J gene end by 10 bases; junction bases not matched to a gene: 7. The germline V gene encodes CDR1 MNHEY and CDR2 SVGAGI. The CDR3 covers 16 residues. This CDR3 reads CASSYSRTGEGSPLHF. The CDR3 region has the DNA TGTGCCAGCAGTTACTCGAGGACAGGGGAAGGATCACCCCTCCACTTT.